This is a list of T cell receptor beta chains from one sample in a study of blood T cell repertoires in COVID-19. Data came from immunoSEQ multiplex PCR; TCRdb stores just in-frame clones and leaves some out. The sample has 100,000 to 120,000 clones, roughly 82% seen once. The specimen sequenced was peripheral blood. The receptors were gathered from a woman aged 55-69 years with acute or convalescent COVID-19. The CDR3 runs from the conserved cysteine through the conserved F or W. A D gene is named only where the DNA matches it firmly. Clone size is given for some rows only: seen once, a few or many times, or a class if the clone is expanded.

CASRWSQTQYF	TGCGCCAGCAGGTGGAGTCAGACCCAGTACTTC	TRBV10-1	TRBJ2-5	11	-	-
CATSRVKESSGNTIYF	TGTGCCACCAGCAGAGTGAAGGAGAGCTCTGGAAACACCATATATTTT	TRBV15	TRBJ1-3	16	-	few
CASSQGTGSNEKLFF	TGCGCCAGCAGCCAGGGGACAGGAAGTAATGAAAAACTGTTTTTT	TRBV4-3	TRBJ1-4	15	TRBD1	-
CASSVGRGVDTEAFF	TGTGCCAGCAGCGTAGGGCGGGGGGTGGACACTGAAGCTTTCTTT	TRBV4-2	TRBJ1-1	15	-	few
CASSQDIFGSSYNEQFF	TGTGCCAGCAGCCAAGATATTTTCGGTAGCTCCTACAATGAGCAGTTCTTC	TRBV14	TRBJ2-1	17	-	-
CASSQSAQISTDTQYF	TGCGCCAGCAGCCAGAGCGCTCAGATTAGCACAGATACGCAGTATTTT	TRBV4-3	TRBJ2-3	16	-	-
CASSVDPQTGVGHTIYF	TGTGCCAGCAGCGTAGATCCCCAGACAGGGGTGGGTCACACCATATATTTT	TRBV9	TRBJ1-3	17	TRBD1	-
CASTPDRGPGNTIYF	TGTGCCAGCACCCCGGACAGGGGGCCGGGAAACACCATATATTTT	TRBV28	TRBJ1-3	15	TRBD1	-
CASSVGSGVFGAFF	TGTGCCAGCAGCGTAGGTTCGGGGGTCTTCGGGGCTTTCTTT	TRBV9	TRBJ1-1	14	-	-
CASSLALDTQYF	TGTGCCAGCAGCTTAGCCTTGGATACGCAGTATTTT	TRBV13	TRBJ2-3	12	-	-
CARQGNNSPLHF	TGTGCCCGACAGGGAAATAATTCACCCCTCCACTTT	TRBV2	TRBJ1-6	12	TRBD1	-
CASSRVAGGHNEQFF	TGTGCCAGCAGTCGGGTAGCGGGGGGCCACAATGAGCAGTTCTTC	TRBV11-3	TRBJ2-1	15	TRBD2	-
CASSYSRGDYGYTF	TGTGCCAGCAGTTACTCCAGGGGGGACTATGGCTACACCTTC	TRBV6-5	TRBJ1-2	14	TRBD1	-
CASSVDAGWANYGYTF	TGTGCCAGCAGCGTAGACGCAGGGTGGGCTAACTATGGCTACACCTTC	TRBV9	TRBJ1-2	16	-	-
CASRGLAGAGDTQYF	TGTGCCAGCAGAGGACTAGCGGGGGCGGGTGATACGCAGTATTTT	TRBV7-9	TRBJ2-3	15	TRBD2	-
CASSLQLPGGGGEKLFF	TGCGCCAGCAGCTTGCAGTTGCCAGGGGGCGGGGGTGAAAAACTGTTTTTT	TRBV5-1	TRBJ1-4	17	TRBD1	-
CASSQDDSGDFYEQYF	TGCGCCAGCAGCCAAGACGACAGTGGGGACTTTTACGAGCAGTACTTC	TRBV4-1	TRBJ2-7	16	-	-
CASKERGLGAEAFF	TGTGCCAGCAAGGAGAGGGGGCTAGGGGCTGAAGCTTTCTTT	TRBV27	TRBJ1-1	14	TRBD1	-
CASSPAGGGTDTQYF	TGTGCCAGCAGCCCGGCGGGGGGGGGCACAGATACGCAGTATTTT	TRBV7-2	TRBJ2-3	15	TRBD2	few
CASSRWGRVTGELFF	TGTGCCAGCAGCCGCTGGGGGAGGGTAACCGGGGAGCTGTTTTTT	TRBV11-2	TRBJ2-2	15	TRBD2	-
CASSETGGYEQYF	TGCGCCAGCAGTGAGACCGGGGGATACGAGCAGTACTTC	TRBV10-2	TRBJ2-7	13	-	-
CASSLALAGGSYEQYF	TGTGCCAGCAGCTTGGCGCTAGCGGGGGGCTCCTACGAGCAGTACTTC	TRBV5-4	TRBJ2-7	16	TRBD2	-
CASSPGDRGGYGYTF	TGTGCCAGCAGCCCCGGGGACAGGGGGGGCTATGGCTACACCTTC	TRBV4-2	TRBJ1-2	15	TRBD1	-
CASSPGQVVNEQYF	TGTGCCAGCAGCCCCGGACAGGTAGTCAACGAGCAGTACTTC	TRBV5-4	TRBJ2-7	14	TRBD1	-
CASSQRYTGNTIYF	TGTGCCAGCAGCCAGAGGTATACAGGAAACACCATATATTTT	TRBV3-1/TRBV3-2	TRBJ1-3	14	-	-
CASSRGVWGSPLHF	TGTGCCAGTAGTAGGGGGGTTTGGGGTTCACCCCTCCACTTT	TRBV19	TRBJ1-6	14	-	-
CASSPRDTSNQPQHF	TGTGCCAGTAGTCCCCGGGACACCAGCAATCAGCCCCAGCATTTT	TRBV19	TRBJ1-5	15	-	few
CASSLDSSSNQPQHF	TGTGCCAGCAGCCTTGACAGTAGTAGCAATCAGCCCCAGCATTTT	TRBV7-9	TRBJ1-5	15	-	-
CASRDRDTYGYTF	TGTGCCAGCAGGGACCGGGACACCTATGGCTACACCTTC	TRBV6-5	TRBJ1-2	13	-	-
CASSQDLRDEQYF	TGTGCCAGCAGCCAAGATCTGCGAGACGAGCAGTACTTC	TRBV3-1/TRBV3-2	TRBJ2-7	13	-	-
CASSALLESNTGELFF	TGTGCCAGCAGCGCTTTGCTAGAGTCAAACACCGGGGAGCTGTTTTTT	TRBV4-2	TRBJ2-2	16	-	few
CASSYGGGEKLFF	TGTGCCAGCAGTTACGGTGGGGGCGAAAAACTGTTTTTT	TRBV6-2/TRBV6-3	TRBJ1-4	13	-	-
CASSLTSGGYNEQFF	TGCGCCAGCAGCCTCACTAGCGGGGGCTACAATGAGCAGTTCTTC	TRBV4-3	TRBJ2-1	15	TRBD2	-
CASSVRDSDNEKLFF	TGTGCCAGTAGTGTCCGGGACAGTGACAATGAAAAACTGTTTTTT	TRBV19	TRBJ1-4	15	TRBD1	once
CASSTYTDTQYF	TGTGCCAGCAGTACCTACACAGATACGCAGTATTTT	TRBV28	TRBJ2-3	12	-	-
CASSQDLGAGANVLTF	TGCGCCAGCAGCCAAGATCTCGGGGCTGGGGCCAACGTCCTGACTTTC	TRBV4-3	TRBJ2-6	16	-	-
CAGGSGQSNEKLFF	TGTGCCGGCGGGTCCGGACAGTCTAATGAAAAACTGTTTTTT	TRBV2	TRBJ1-4	14	-	-
CASSQGPGVSYEQYF	TGCGCCAGCAGCCAAGGGCCTGGAGTTTCCTACGAGCAGTACTTC	TRBV4-3	TRBJ2-7	15	-	-
CASNLQGSIKVAFF	TGTGCCAGCAATCTACAGGGTTCTATCAAGGTGGCTTTCTTT	TRBV2	TRBJ1-1	14	-	few
CASSLSSYEQYF	TGTGCCAGCAGCCTAAGCTCCTACGAGCAGTACTTC	TRBV7-9	TRBJ2-7	12	-	-
CATSRLMNTEAFF	TGTGCCACCAGCAGGCTAATGAACACTGAAGCTTTCTTT	TRBV15	TRBJ1-1	13	-	few
CASSVEVAAGLGEKLFF	TGTGCCAGCAGCGTAGAGGTGGCGGCGGGCCTCGGGGAAAAACTGTTTTTT	TRBV9	TRBJ1-4	17	-	-
CASSVEGGPRSSPLHF	TGTGCCAGCAGCGTAGAAGGAGGGCCTAGAAGTTCACCCCTCCACTTT	TRBV9	TRBJ1-6	16	-	once
CASSLSPSTDTQYF	TGCGCCAGCAGCTTGTCTCCCAGCACAGATACGCAGTATTTT	TRBV5-1	TRBJ2-3	14	-	-
CASSLTSGGYNEQFF	TGTGCCAGCAGCTTAACTAGCGGGGGATACAATGAGCAGTTCTTC	TRBV7-9	TRBJ2-1	15	TRBD2	-
CASSFTGQGTYGYTF	TGTGCCAGCAGCTTCACAGGACAGGGGACCTATGGCTACACCTTC	TRBV5-5	TRBJ1-2	15	TRBD1	few
CASSLVRETSYEQYF	TGTGCCAGCAGCTTAGTCAGGGAAACCTCCTACGAGCAGTACTTC	TRBV7-2	TRBJ2-7	15	-	-
CASSASTGVTPLHF	TGTGCCAGCAGCGCCTCGACAGGGGTAACACCCCTCCACTTT	TRBV9	TRBJ1-6	14	TRBD1	-